This T cell receptor beta chain was found in a study of Graves' ophthalmopathy and Graves' hyperthyroidism. For the study at large: At initial diagnosis, peripheral blood was obtained, and this preceded any treatment.

This clonotype was seen many times. V dropped 6 bases and J dropped 4 bases, with 16 bases sitting between them. The CDR3 is made up of 14 amino acids. The V gene's germline CDR1 is SGDLS and CDR2 YYNGEE. Using RNA transcripts, the TCR beta CDR3 regions were amplified. Investigators did first-round RT-PCR with HTBI primers, then second-round multiplex PCR. TCRdb recomputed calls from the multiplex PCR reads with MiXCR, one row per CDR3 protein. Of approximately 460,000 distinct CDR3 sequences listed, approximately 15% are singletons. Ophthalmopathy was moderately-to-severely active, CAS at least 3, NOSPECS at least 4, lasting under 3 months.

The TCR originated in a woman in her 30s with Graves' ophthalmopathy. The source material was blood. The gene calls are TRBV9 and TRBJ1-2; no definite D call. The CDR3 loop reads CASTPSEFAYGYTF. The DNA of the CDR3 is TGTGCCAGCACCCCTTCTGAGTTTGCCTATGGCTACACCTTC.